The 9 T cell receptor beta chains in this list originate from one sample, sequenced in a study of OX40 agonist ivuxolimab in advanced cancers. This table comes from immunoSEQ multiplex PCR, and its TCRdb copy is limited to in-frame clones, with some not included. The table includes around 82,000 clones, 80% to 90% detected once. The material sequenced was CD4+ or CD8+ T cells sorted from blood, taken in a trial of the OX40 agonist ivuxolimab. The source of these receptors is an adult with an advanced solid tumor such as melanoma, head and neck, liver or kidney cancer.

The chain is built from TRBV27 and TRBJ2-3; 9 bases agree with TRBD2. The junction had 8 bases not matched to a gene; V was cut back by 7 bases and J by 0 bases. Germline-derived CDR1 and CDR2 are MNHEY and SMNVEV (reference sequence). CDR3 length: 16 residues. The DNA of the CDR3 is TGTGCCAGCAAGGGCGGGAGGGGTTCTAGCACAGATACGCAGTATTTT. Protein: CASKGGRGSSTDTQYF.

The genes are TRBV7-9 and TRBJ2-5, with D hard to call. This CDR3 has 12 amino acids. Deletions cut 4 bases from V and 7 bases from J, with 10 bases between. Germline CDR1 is SEHNR and CDR2 is FQNEAQ (reference sequence). The CDR3 sequence: CASSSGWATQYF. The CDR3, as DNA: TGTGCCAGCAGCTCCGGTTGGGCGACCCAGTACTTC. Full variable domain (rest looked up from reference TRBV7-9 and TRBJ2-5): DTGVSQNPRHKITKRGQNVTFRCDPISEHNRLYWYRQTLGQGPEFLTYFQNEAQLEKSRLLSDRFSAERPKGSFSTLEIQRTEQGDSAMYLCASSSGWATQYFGPGTRLLVL.

In its sample, this clone was seen once. J is TRBJ2-1 and V is TRBV30; 10 nucleotides match TRBD2. After removal of 5 bases from V and 8 bases from J, the junction contained 6 bases not matched to a gene. Germline loops: CDR1 GTSNPN, CDR2 SVGIG (reference sequence). The CDR3 is 13 amino acids. The CDR3 DNA reads as TGTGCCTGGGGGACTAGCGCCCAGTATGAGCAGTTCTTC. Encoded protein: CAWGTSAQYEQFF.

V and J are TRBV7-2 and TRBJ2-3; weak D call: TRBD2 (6 bases). The CDR3 extends over 11 amino acids. The germline CDR1 and CDR2 sequences are SGHTA and FQGNSA. V was clipped by 7 bases and J by 6 bases, with 8 bases between them. The CDR3 region is CASNRGDTQYF. The CDR3 DNA reads as TGTGCCAGCAACCGGGGGGATACGCAGTATTTT.

This clone was recorded only once. V is TRBV27 and J is TRBJ1-1; perhaps TRBD1 as D (6 bases). The CDR3 is made up of 12 amino acids. From germline, CDR1 is MNHEY and CDR2 SMNVEV (reference sequence). V lost 6 bases, J lost 5 bases, and 10 bases lay in between. The CDR3 here is CASRARGTEAFF. CDR3 DNA sequence: TGTGCCAGCAGGGCGAGGGGGACTGAAGCTTTCTTT.

The chain employs TRBV5-4 and TRBJ2-1; D is uncertain. The CDR3 is 15 amino acids. V lost 4 bases and J lost 0, with 11 bases in between. Germline values: CDR1 SGHNT, CDR2 YYREEE (reference sequence). The CDR3 DNA follows: TGTGCCAGCAGCATGAGCGCGAGCTCCTACAATGAGCAGTTCTTC. Its translation is CASSMSASSYNEQFF.

Only one count was recorded for this clone. CDR3 loop: CASSLLASSSYNEQFF. The CDR3 DNA reads TGTGCCAGCAGCCTTCTAGCGTCGAGCTCCTACAATGAGCAGTTCTTC. J is TRBJ2-1 and V is TRBV7-2; D might be TRBD2 (6 bases). The V gene lost 5 bases and the J gene lost 0 bases, with 14 bases spanning the gap. Germline loops: CDR1 SGHTA, CDR2 FQGNSA. The length of the CDR3 is 16 residues.

The J gene is TRBJ2-7, the V gene TRBV4-1, with D unresolved. The CDR3 contains 14 residues. Trimming took off 0 bases at V and 6 bases at J, with 12 bases between the two ends. Germline CDR1 MGHRA, CDR2 YSYEKL. Written as DNA, the CDR3 is TGCGCCAGCAGCCAAGAAAGCCGGCGGAGCGAGCAGTACTTC. Its translation is CASSQESRRSEQYF.

The chain recombines TRBV19 with TRBJ1-1; no reliable D call. This CDR3 has 15 residues. Trimming pared 6 bases from V and 4 bases from J, leaving 18 bases between. The V gene's germline CDR1 is LNHDA and CDR2 SQIVND (reference sequence). This chain's CDR3 is CASSNHPPGSTEAFF. CDR3 in DNA: TGTGCCAGTAGCAACCATCCCCCGGGGAGCACTGAAGCTTTCTTT.